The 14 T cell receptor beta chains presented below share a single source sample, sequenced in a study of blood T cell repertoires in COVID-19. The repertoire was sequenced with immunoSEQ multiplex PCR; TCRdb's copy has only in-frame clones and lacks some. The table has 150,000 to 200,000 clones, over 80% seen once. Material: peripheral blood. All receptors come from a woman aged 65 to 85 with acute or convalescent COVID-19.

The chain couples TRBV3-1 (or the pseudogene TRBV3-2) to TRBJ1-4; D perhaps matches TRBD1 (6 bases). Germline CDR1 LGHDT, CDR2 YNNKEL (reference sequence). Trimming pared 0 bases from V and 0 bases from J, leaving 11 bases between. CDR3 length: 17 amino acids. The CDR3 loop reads CASSQDLRQATNEKLFF. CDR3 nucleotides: TGTGCCAGCAGCCAAGATCTCCGACAGGCAACTAATGAAAAACTGTTTTTT.

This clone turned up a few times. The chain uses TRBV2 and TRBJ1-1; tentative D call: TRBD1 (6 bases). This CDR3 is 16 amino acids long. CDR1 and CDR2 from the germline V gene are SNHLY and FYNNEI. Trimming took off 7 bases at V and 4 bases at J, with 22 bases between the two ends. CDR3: CASTGDFKRGGTEAFF. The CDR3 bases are TGTGCCAGCACCGGGGACTTCAAAAGGGGGGGCACTGAAGCTTTCTTT.

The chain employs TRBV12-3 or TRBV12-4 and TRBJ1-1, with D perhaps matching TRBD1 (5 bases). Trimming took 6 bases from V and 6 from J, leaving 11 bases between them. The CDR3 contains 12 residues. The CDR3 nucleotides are TGTGCCAGCAGACAGGATGCGGCTGAAGCTTTCTTT. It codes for CASRQDAAEAFF.

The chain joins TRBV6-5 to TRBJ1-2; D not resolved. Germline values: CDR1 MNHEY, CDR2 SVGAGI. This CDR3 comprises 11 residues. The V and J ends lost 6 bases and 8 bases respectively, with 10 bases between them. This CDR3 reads CASSPGGGYTF. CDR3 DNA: TGTGCCAGCAGCCCGGGAGGAGGCTACACCTTC.

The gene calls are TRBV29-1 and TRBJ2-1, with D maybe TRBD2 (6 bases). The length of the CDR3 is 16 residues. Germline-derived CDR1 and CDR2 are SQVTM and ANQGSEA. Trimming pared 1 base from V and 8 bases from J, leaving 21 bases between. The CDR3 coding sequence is TGCAGCGTTGAAGCCGGCGGGGACTTCTTGGTGGATGAGCAGTTCTTC. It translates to CSVEAGGDFLVDEQFF.

The CDR3 loop is CSVEDLGKGAGNTIYF. The CDR3 coding sequence is TGCAGCGTTGAAGATTTGGGGAAAGGGGCTGGAAACACCATATATTTT. The chain combines TRBV29-1 with TRBJ1-3; perhaps TRBD1 as D (5 bases). Trimming stripped 0 bases from V and 2 bases from J, with 14 bases between. This CDR3 is built from 16 residues. Per germline, CDR1 SQVTM and CDR2 ANQGSEA. The complete variable domain, with remaining parts taken from reference TRBV29-1 and TRBJ1-3, reads SAVISQKPSRDICQRGTSLTIQCQVDSQVTMMFWYRQQPGQSLTLIATANQGSEATYESGFVIDKFPISRPNLTFSTLTVSNMSPEDSSIYLCSVEDLGKGAGNTIYFGEGSWLTVV.

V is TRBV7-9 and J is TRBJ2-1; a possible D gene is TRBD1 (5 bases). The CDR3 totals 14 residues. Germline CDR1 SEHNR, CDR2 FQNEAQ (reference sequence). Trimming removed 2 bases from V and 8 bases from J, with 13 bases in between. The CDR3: CASSLSWGGDEQFF. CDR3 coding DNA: TGTGCCAGCAGCTTATCGTGGGGCGGCGATGAGCAGTTCTTC.

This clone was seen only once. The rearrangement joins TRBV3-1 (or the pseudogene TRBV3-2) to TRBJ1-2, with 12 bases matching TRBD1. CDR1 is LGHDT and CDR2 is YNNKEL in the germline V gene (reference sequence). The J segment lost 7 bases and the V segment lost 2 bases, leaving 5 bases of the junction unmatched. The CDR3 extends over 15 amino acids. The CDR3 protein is CASSQKGQGARGYTF. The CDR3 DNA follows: TGTGCCAGCAGCCAAAAGGGACAGGGGGCGCGTGGCTACACCTTC.

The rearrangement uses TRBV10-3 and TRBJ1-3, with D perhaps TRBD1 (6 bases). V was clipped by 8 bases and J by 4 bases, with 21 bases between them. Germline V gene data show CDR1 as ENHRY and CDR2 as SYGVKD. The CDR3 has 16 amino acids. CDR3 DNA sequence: TGTGCCATCGTTGGGAAGAACAGGGTCGGGGGAAACACCATATATTTT. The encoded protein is CAIVGKNRVGGNTIYF.

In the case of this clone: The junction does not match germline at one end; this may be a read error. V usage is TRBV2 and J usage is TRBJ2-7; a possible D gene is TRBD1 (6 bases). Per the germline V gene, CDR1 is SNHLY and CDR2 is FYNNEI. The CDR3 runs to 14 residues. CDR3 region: CASSEDIQGYEQYF. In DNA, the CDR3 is TGTGCCAGCAGCGAAGACATTCAGGGGTACGAGCAGTACTTC.

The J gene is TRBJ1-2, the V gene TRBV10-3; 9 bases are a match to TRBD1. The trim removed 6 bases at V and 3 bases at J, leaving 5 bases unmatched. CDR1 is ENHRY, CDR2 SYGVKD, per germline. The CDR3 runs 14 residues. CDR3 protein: CAISGGQGDYGYTF. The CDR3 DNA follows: TGTGCCATCAGCGGGGGACAGGGAGACTATGGCTACACCTTC.

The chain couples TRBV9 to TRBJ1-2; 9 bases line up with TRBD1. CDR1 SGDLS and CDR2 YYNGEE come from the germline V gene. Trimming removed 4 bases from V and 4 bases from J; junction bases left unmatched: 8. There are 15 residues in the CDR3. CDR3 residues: CASSTRTGDLYGYTF. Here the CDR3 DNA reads TGTGCCAGCAGCACCCGGACAGGGGATCTCTATGGCTACACCTTC. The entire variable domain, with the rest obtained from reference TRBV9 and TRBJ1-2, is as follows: DSGVTQTPKHLITATGQRVTLRCSPRSGDLSVYWYQQSLDQGLQFLIQYYNGEERAKGNILERFSAQQFPDLHSELNLSSLELGDSALYFCASSTRTGDLYGYTFGSGTRLTVV.

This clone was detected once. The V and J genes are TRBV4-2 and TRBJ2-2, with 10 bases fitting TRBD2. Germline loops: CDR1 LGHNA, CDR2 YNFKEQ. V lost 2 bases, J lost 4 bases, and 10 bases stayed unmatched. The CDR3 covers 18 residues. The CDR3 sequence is CASSQSGSGGLGTGELFF. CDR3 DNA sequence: TGTGCCAGCAGCCAAAGTGGTAGCGGGGGGTTGGGCACCGGGGAGCTGTTTTTT.

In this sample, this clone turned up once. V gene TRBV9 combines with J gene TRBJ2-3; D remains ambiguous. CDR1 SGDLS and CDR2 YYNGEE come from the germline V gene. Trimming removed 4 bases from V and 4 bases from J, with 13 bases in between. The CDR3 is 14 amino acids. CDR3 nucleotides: TGTGCCAGCAGCCCCATTCCCGACTCAGATACGCAGTATTTT. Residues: CASSPIPDSDTQYF.